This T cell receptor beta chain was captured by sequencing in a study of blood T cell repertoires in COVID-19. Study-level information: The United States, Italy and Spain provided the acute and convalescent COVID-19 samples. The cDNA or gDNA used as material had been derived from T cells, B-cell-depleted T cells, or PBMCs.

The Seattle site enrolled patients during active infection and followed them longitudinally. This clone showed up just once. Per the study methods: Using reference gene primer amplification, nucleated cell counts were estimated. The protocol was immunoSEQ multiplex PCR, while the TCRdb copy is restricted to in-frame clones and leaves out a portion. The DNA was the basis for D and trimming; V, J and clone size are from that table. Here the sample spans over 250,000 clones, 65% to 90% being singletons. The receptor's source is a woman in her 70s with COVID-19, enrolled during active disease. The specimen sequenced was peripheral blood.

The CDR3 spells CASSPTNGVQYF. The CDR3 DNA follows: TGTGCCAGCAGCCCCACGAACGGTGTTCAGTACTTC. The chain combines TRBV5-6 with TRBJ2-4, with unresolved D. Germline CDR1 and CDR2: SGHDT and YYEEEE. The germline V and J ends were trimmed by 4 bases and 11 bases, with 13 bases remaining between them. The length of the CDR3 is 12 residues.